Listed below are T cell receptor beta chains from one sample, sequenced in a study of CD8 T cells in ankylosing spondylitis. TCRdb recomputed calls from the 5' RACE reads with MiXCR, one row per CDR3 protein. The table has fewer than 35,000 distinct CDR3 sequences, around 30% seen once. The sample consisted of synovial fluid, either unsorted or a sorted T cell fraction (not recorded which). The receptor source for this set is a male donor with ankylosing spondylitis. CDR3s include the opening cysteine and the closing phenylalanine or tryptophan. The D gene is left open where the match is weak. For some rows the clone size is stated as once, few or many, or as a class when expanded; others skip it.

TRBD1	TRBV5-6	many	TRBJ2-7	TGTGCCAGCAGCTTGGAAGTGACAGGGGCGAATGAGCAGTACTTC	CASSLEVTGANEQYF
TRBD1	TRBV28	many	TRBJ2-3	TGTGCCAGCAGTAGAACCGGGACAGGGGGCTCCACCACAGATACGCAGTATTTT	CASSRTGTGGSTTDTQYF
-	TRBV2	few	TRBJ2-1	TGTGCCAGCAGTCTCCGGGGACATTTTGCTTACAATGAGCAGTTCTTC	CASSLRGHFAYNEQFF
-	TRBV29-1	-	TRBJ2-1	TGCAGCGTTGAAGATTCCAGTTTGAAATTCTTC	CSVEDSSLKFF
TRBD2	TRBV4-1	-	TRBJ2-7	TGCGCCAGCAGCCAAGATTTAATCAGGGAGGGGCATCTAGTCTACGAGCAGTACTTC	CASSQDLIREGHLVYEQYF
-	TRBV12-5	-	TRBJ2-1	TGTGCTAGTACGCCAGGGTACAATGAGCAGTTCTTC	CASTPGYNEQFF
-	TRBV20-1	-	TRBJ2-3	TGCAGTGCCTTCAGCTCCCATTCCCGCACAGATACGCAGTATTTT	CSAFSSHSRTDTQYF
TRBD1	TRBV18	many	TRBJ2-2	TGTGGATTCCGGCAGGGGGTGAACACCGGGGAGCTGTTTTTT	CGFRQGVNTGELFF
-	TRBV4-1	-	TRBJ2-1	TGCGCCAGCAGCCAAGAATGGGGGCATTGGGGTGCCTTC	CASSQEWGHWGAF
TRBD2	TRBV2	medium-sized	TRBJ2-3	TGTGCCAGCAGTGAAGCGGCCTGGGGGGGTGCAGGCACAGATACGCAGTATTTT	CASSEAAWGGAGTDTQYF
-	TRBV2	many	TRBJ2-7	TGTGCCAGCAGGGATGGGGAACCCTACGAGCAGTACTTC	CASRDGEPYEQYF
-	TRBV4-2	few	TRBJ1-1	TGTGCCAGCAGCCTCAAGAGTACCACTGAAGCTTTCTTT	CASSLKSTTEAFF
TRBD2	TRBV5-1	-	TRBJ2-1	TGCGCCAGCAGCTTGGTCGGGAGGGCCAATGAGCAGTTCTTC	CASSLVGRANEQFF
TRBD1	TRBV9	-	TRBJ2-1	TGTGCCAGCGGAGACAGGGGCTACAATGAGCAGTTCTTC	CASGDRGYNEQFF
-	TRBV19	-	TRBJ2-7	TGTGCCAGTAGTGTCCTCGTAGGGAGCTACGAGCAGTACTTC	CASSVLVGSYEQYF
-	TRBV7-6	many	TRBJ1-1	TGTGCCAGCAGCTTAGGGGCCGGGACACGGGCCGTTACTGAAGCTTTCTTT	CASSLGAGTRAVTEAFF
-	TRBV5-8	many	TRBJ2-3	TGTGCCAGCAGCTACCTTTTGGGCGACGACACAGATACGCAGTATTTT	CASSYLLGDDTDTQYF
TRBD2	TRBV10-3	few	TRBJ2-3	TGTGCCATCAGTGAGGGGGCTAGCGGGAGCACAGATACGCAGTATTTT	CAISEGASGSTDTQYF
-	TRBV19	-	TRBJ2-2	TGTGCCAGTAGTATACTCGGGGGTGGTAACACCGGGGAGCTGTTTTTT	CASSILGGGNTGELFF
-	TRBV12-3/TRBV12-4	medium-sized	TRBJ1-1	TGTGCCAGCATCCGAACCGAGGCAGGGAACACTGAAGCTTTCTTT	CASIRTEAGNTEAFF
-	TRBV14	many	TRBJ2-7	TGTGCCAGCAGACCCGGGACCAGCTACGAGCAGTACTTC	CASRPGTSYEQYF
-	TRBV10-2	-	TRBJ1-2	TGCGCCAGCAGTGAAGCAGGTCTCTATGGCTACACCTTC	CASSEAGLYGYTF
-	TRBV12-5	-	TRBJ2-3	TGTGCTAGTGGTCCTCAACTCAGCGGTAGCACAGATACGCAGTATTTT	CASGPQLSGSTDTQYF
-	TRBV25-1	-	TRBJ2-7	TGTGCCAGCAGTGAGACAGGCACCTACGAGCAGTACTTC	CASSETGTYEQYF
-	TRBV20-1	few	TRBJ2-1	TGCAGTGCCCCGGACAGAAGCTTCTCCTACAATGAGCAGTTCTTC	CSAPDRSFSYNEQFF
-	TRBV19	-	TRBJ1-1	TGTGCCAGTAGTACCCTGGGCCAAGGGAACACTGAAGCTTTCTTT	CASSTLGQGNTEAFF
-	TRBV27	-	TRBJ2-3	TGTGCCAGCAAACCAGAACCTACTAGCACAGATACGCAGTATTTT	CASKPEPTSTDTQYF
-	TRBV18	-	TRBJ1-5	TGTGCCAGCTCACCAATCGGGACATTTAGCAATCAGCCCCAGCATTTT	CASSPIGTFSNQPQHF
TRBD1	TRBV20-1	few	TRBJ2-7	TGCAGTGCTAGGGGGGACAGGGAATCTTACGAGCAGTACTTC	CSARGDRESYEQYF
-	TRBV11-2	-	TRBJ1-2	TGTGCCAGCAGCTTAGGGCAGGGAGGATATGGCTACACCTTC	CASSLGQGGYGYTF
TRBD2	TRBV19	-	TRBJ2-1	TGTGCCAGTAGTCCGGGACTAGCGGGGGCCTACAATGAGCAGTTCTTC	CASSPGLAGAYNEQFF
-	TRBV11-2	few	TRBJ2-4	TGTGCCAGCAGCTTGTTGTTGGGAAGGACCTCTCAGTACTTC	CASSLLLGRTSQYF
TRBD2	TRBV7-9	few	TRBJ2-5	TGTGCCAGCACGTCACTAGCGGAGAAGATCCAAGAGACCCAGTACTTC	CASTSLAEKIQETQYF
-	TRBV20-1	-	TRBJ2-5	TGCAGTGCTTACGACCCCCAAGAGACCCAGTACTTC	CSAYDPQETQYF
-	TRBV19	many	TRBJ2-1	TGTGCCAGTAGTATAACCGGAAATGAGCAGTTCTTC	CASSITGNEQFF
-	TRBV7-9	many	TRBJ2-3	TGTGCCAGCAGCCAGATTGTGTCCACAGATACGCAGTATTTT	CASSQIVSTDTQYF
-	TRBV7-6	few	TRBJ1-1	TGTGCCAGCAGCTTAAATACGGGTCCGAGCACTGAAGCTTTCTTT	CASSLNTGPSTEAFF
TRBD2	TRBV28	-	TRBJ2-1	TGTGCCAGCAGTTTTTTGACTAGCGGGAGGGACGAGCAGTTCTTC	CASSFLTSGRDEQFF
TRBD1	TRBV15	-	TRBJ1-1	TGTGCACTCTTGGGGCACATTGTGGGGACAGGGAGGACTGAAGCTTTCTTT	CALLGHIVGTGRTEAFF
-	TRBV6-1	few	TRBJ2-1	TGTGCCAGCAGTGAAGGGGACTTTTTACGTGATGAGCAGTTCTTC	CASSEGDFLRDEQFF